This TCR beta chain was captured in a study of blood T cell repertoires in COVID-19. This CDR3 contains 14 residues. V gave up 9 bases and J gave up 7 bases, with 22 bases separating them. From germline, CDR1 is SGHNT and CDR2 YYREEE (reference sequence). This table comes from immunoSEQ multiplex PCR, and its TCRdb copy is limited to in-frame clones, with some not included. The sample lists about 260,000 clones; about 89% were seen once. This clone was seen a single time. The rearrangement joins TRBV5-4 to TRBJ2-5, with D tentatively TRBD1 (6 bases). Sequencing input: peripheral blood. The clonotype was recovered from a woman in her 40s who had recovered from COVID-19. The CDR3 bases are TGTGCCACCTACCTCAGGGGCCTCGAAGGGACCCAGTACTTC. It translates to CATYLRGLEGTQYF.